This T cell receptor (beta chain) was profiled in a study of metastatic and nonmetastatic thyroid tumors (dated by TCRdb to 2019 to 2021). Regarding the study in general: Repertoires were compared across peripheral blood and tumor or nodule tissue samples from malignant and benign thyroid patients.

No patient had received any treatment before thyroid surgery. The study retrospectively analysed patient clinical samples collected from the early 2010s to the late 2010s using T-cell receptor beta sequencing. Library creation used PCR. Sequencing took place on an Illumina HiSeq 4000. The TCR beta-chain CDR3 region of each patient was profiled by high-throughput sequencing. Regarding the original processing steps: CDR3 differences across clinicopathological groups were used to build a classifier for discriminating distant-metastatic papillary thyroid cancer patients. Repertoire diversity was assessed with the Shannon index, and tumor-blood repertoire similarity with the Morisita-Horn index. TCRdb took the public reads, trimmed them with fastp at Q25, ran MiXCR for clone calling and kept in-frame beta chains. For this entry, the V and J calls and clone size follow TCRdb and not the study's own pipeline. The sample data list tens of thousands of clones, and roughly a sixth of these were observed just once. The ten biggest clones cover approximately 9.9% of the sample.

What the authors observed across the whole study: TCR beta diversity was reported as significantly higher in malignant tumors than in benign nodules, in both blood and tumor samples.

The germline V gene (reference sequence) sets CDR1 to SGHNT and CDR2 to YYREEE. From its cysteine to its phenylalanine, the CDR3 spans 15 amino acids. Only the CDR3 DNA stays, 45 bases, in frame from base 1. V drops 1 base and J drops 4 bases, leaving 15 bases in between. The sample holds many counts of this clone. Which antigen it targets is not known. The record has no base qualities; no much larger clone is one base away. The chain is assembled from TRBV5-4 and TRBJ2-7, with a tentative D gene TRBD1 over 6 matching bases. The source material was tumor tissue. The receptor was isolated from a female donor with papillary thyroid cancer or a benign thyroid nodule (not recorded which). Some clones in this sample may be carry-over from other donors' samples. The CDR3 amino acid sequence is: CASSLTGQGHYEQYF. The DNA reads as follows: TGTGCCAGCAGCTTGACGGGACAAGGTCATTACGAGCAGTACTTC.